This T cell receptor beta chain stems from a study of T cell repertoires in cytomegalovirus infection. This clonotype occurred many times. The CDR3 extends over 13 amino acids. V was pared by 7 bases and J by 1 base, with 10 bases between. CDR1 is SEHNR and CDR2 is FQNEAQ in the germline V gene (reference sequence). Using its own MiXCR run on the reads, TCRdb lists one record per CDR3 protein. The sample comprises about 360,000 distinct CDR3 sequences, less than 20% of which are singletons, and around 8.6% rests with the top ten. Sequencing was performed on PBMCs. The rearrangement joins TRBV7-9 to TRBJ1-1; D is unclear. The TCR sequence derives from a human donor in good health (CMV status not recorded). Some clones in this sample may be carry-over from other donors' samples. CDR3 in amino acids: CASNLPPNTEAFF. As DNA, the CDR3 is TGTGCCAGCAATCTACCTCCGAACACTGAAGCTTTCTTT. Variable domain in full (rest from reference TRBV7-9 and TRBJ1-1): DTGVSQNPRHKITKRGQNVTFRCDPISEHNRLYWYRQTLGQGPEFLTYFQNEAQLEKSRLLSDRFSAERPKGSFSTLEIQRTEQGDSAMYLCASNLPPNTEAFFGQGTRLTVV.